This T cell receptor beta chain was sequenced in a study of cytomegalovirus exposure and HLA in healthy donors. CDR3 size: 19 residues. Germline CDR1 is SGHDT and CDR2 is YYEEEE. The J segment lost 0 bases and the V segment lost 4 bases, leaving 14 bases of the junction unmatched. This clone has more than one count but fewer than ten. The PCR employed 60 Vbeta primers together with 13 Jbeta primers. Profiled with immunoSEQ multiplex PCR; TCRdb holds only in-frame clones, not every one. This sample yields 150,000 to 200,000 clones, of which about 75% are seen a single time; 11% belongs to the top ten. The specimen sequenced was PBMCs. The J gene is TRBJ1-4, the V gene TRBV5-6; 8 bases line up with TRBD1. The sequence was obtained from a man younger than 35 in good health and CMV-seropositive. The CDR3 sequence is CASSHSRDRRLTTNEKLFF. The CDR3 DNA follows: TGTGCCAGCAGCCATTCCCGGGACAGGAGACTAACAACTAATGAAAAACTGTTTTTT.